The 23 T cell receptor beta chains listed next were all sequenced from one sample in a study of cytomegalovirus exposure and HLA in healthy donors. TCRdb keeps only in-frame clones here, not all; method: immunoSEQ multiplex PCR. The table shows roughly 130,000 clones, with approximately 91% occurring only once. The material sequenced was PBMCs. These receptors all come from a man aged 25-40 years in good health and CMV-seronegative.

The V and J genes are TRBV4-1 and TRBJ2-7; 10 bases match TRBD1. The CDR3 sequence is 14 residues long. Germline V gene lookup returns CDR1 MGHRA and CDR2 YSYEKL. The V and J ends lost 0 bases and 4 bases, in that order; junction bases with no gene match: 0. For the CDR3, the DNA is TGCGCCAGCAGCCAAGAGGGACAGGGGTACGAGCAGTACTTC. Protein: CASSQEGQGYEQYF.

The V and J genes are TRBV19 and TRBJ2-3; possible D gene TRBD1, 7 bases. Germline values: CDR1 LNHDA, CDR2 SQIVND (reference sequence). With 3 bases removed from V and 1 base from J, the gap between germline ends came to 11 bases. This CDR3 comprises 15 residues. The CDR3 DNA follows: TGTGCCAGTAGTATGGAGGGGGCAGGCACAGATACGCAGTATTTT. Amino acid sequence: CASSMEGAGTDTQYF. The variable domain in full, completed from reference TRBV19 and TRBJ2-3, reads DGGITQSPKYLFRKEGQNVTLSCEQNLNHDAMYWYRQDPGQGLRLIYYSQIVNDFQKGDIAEGYSVSREKKESFPLTVTSAQKNPTAFYLCASSMEGAGTDTQYFGPGTRLTVL.

The chain combines TRBV14 with TRBJ2-7, with 8 nucleotides matching TRBD1. CDR3 length: 17 residues. Germline CDR1 is SGHDN and CDR2 is FVKESK. Losses at the gene ends were 0 bases for V and 0 bases for J; bases not matched to a gene: 7. As DNA, the CDR3 is TGTGCCAGCAGCCAAGAGTCCCTGGACAGGGTCTCCTACGAGCAGTACTTC. Its protein is CASSQESLDRVSYEQYF.

The chain has TRBV6-6 and TRBJ2-7, with 7 bases matching TRBD1. The CDR3 is 12 amino acids. J was trimmed by 2 bases and V by 6 bases; bases with no gene match: 1. Germline values: CDR1 MNHNY, CDR2 SVGAGI (reference sequence). Here the CDR3 DNA reads TGTGCCAGCAGGGACAGGACCTACGAGCAGTACTTC. This translates into CASRDRTYEQYF.

This clone was seen only a few times. The rearrangement joins TRBV30 to TRBJ1-1, with 9 nucleotides matching TRBD1. V shed 3 bases and J 10 bases; nucleotides not matched to a gene: 3. This CDR3 comprises 11 residues. In germline, CDR1 is GTSNPN, CDR2 SVGIG (reference sequence). CDR3 DNA sequence: TGTGCCTGGAGAGGGACAGGGAGAGCTTTCTTT. It specifies CAWRGTGRAFF.

The V call is TRBV7-2, the J call TRBJ2-2, with TRBD1 identical over 9 bases. CDR1 and CDR2 from the germline V gene are SGHTA and FQGNSA. V was clipped by 7 bases and J by 6 bases; unmatched bases: 6. The CDR3 is 14 residues long. In DNA, the CDR3 is TGTGCCAGCATCCGGACAGGGGACGCCGGGGAGCTGTTTTTT. As protein: CASIRTGDAGELFF.

V usage is TRBV9 and J usage is TRBJ1-6, with D maybe TRBD1 (5 bases). The CDR3 is 15 amino acids. From germline, CDR1 is SGDLS and CDR2 YYNGEE. The V gene lost 2 bases and the J gene lost 9 bases, with 15 bases spanning the gap. As DNA, the CDR3 is TGTGCCAGCAGCGTTTCAGGCGCCGGGGGTTCACCCCTCCACTTT. Encoded protein: CASSVSGAGGSPLHF.

The rearrangement links TRBV5-1 to TRBJ2-5, with D perhaps matching TRBD2 (6 bases). The V gene lost 2 bases and the J gene lost 9 bases, with 14 bases spanning the gap. This CDR3 contains 13 residues. Looked up from germline, CDR1 is SGHRS and CDR2 is YFSETQ. The CDR3, as DNA: TGCGCCAGCAGCTTACAGGAGGGCAGGGCCCAGTACTTC. Its translation is CASSLQEGRAQYF.

The genes are TRBV6-5 and TRBJ1-3, with TRBD1 matching over 8 bases. This CDR3 has 14 residues. Germline lookup yields CDR1 MNHEY and CDR2 SVGAGI. V lost 9 bases, J lost 1 base, and 5 bases stayed unmatched. DNA of the CDR3: TGTGCCAGTGCGCAGGGGGCTTCTGGAAACACCATATATTTT. It specifies CASAQGASGNTIYF.

The chain has TRBV30 and TRBJ1-5, with 7 bases matching TRBD1. Trimming cost V 0 bases and J 0 bases; bases outside gene matches: 5. Germline CDR1 reads GTSNPN; CDR2 reads SVGIG (reference sequence). The CDR3 is made up of 16 amino acids. As DNA, the CDR3 is TGTGCCTGGAGTGTACCGGGACAGTATAGCAATCAGCCCCAGCATTTT. Amino acids: CAWSVPGQYSNQPQHF.

The chain employs TRBV30 and TRBJ1-4, with D possibly being TRBD1 (6 bases). Trimming shortened V by 3 bases and J by 8 bases, and 13 bases separated the two germline ends. There are 13 residues in the CDR3. Germline V gene data show CDR1 as GTSNPN and CDR2 as SVGIG (reference sequence). The CDR3 nucleotides are TGTGCCTGGAGCTTAGAAAGGGGGGAAAAACTGTTTTTT. It codes for CAWSLERGEKLFF.

V and J are TRBV9 and TRBJ2-7; a weak D match, TRBD1 (6 bases). This CDR3 contains 16 residues. Trimming pared 1 base from V and 1 base from J, leaving 15 bases between. Germline CDR1 is SGDLS and CDR2 is YYNGEE. Here the CDR3 reads CASSVRPTGISYEQYF. The CDR3 DNA sequence: TGTGCCAGCAGCGTAAGGCCGACAGGAATTTCCTACGAGCAGTACTTC.

The chain uses TRBV7-9 and TRBJ2-7; possibly TRBD2 for D (6 bases). The CDR3 runs to 14 residues. Trimming took 0 bases from V and 4 from J, leaving 10 bases between them. Germline V CDR1 and CDR2: SEHNR, FQNEAQ (reference sequence). CDR3 in amino acids: CASSLAGSGYEQYF. The CDR3 nucleotides are TGTGCCAGCAGCTTAGCGGGCAGCGGGTACGAGCAGTACTTC.

The J gene is TRBJ2-1, the V gene TRBV5-1; 7 bases are a match to TRBD1. Germline V gene data show CDR1 as SGHRS and CDR2 as YFSETQ. The CDR3 loop spans 15 amino acids. V lost 3 bases and J lost 6; bases outside the gene matches: 9. The CDR3 protein is CASSWIGQESNEQFF. For the CDR3, the DNA is TGCGCCAGCAGCTGGATCGGACAGGAGTCCAATGAGCAGTTCTTC.

This chain connects TRBV25-1 to TRBJ1-2; possibly TRBD1 for D (6 bases). The CDR3 sequence is 14 residues long. Trimming pared 8 bases from V and 4 bases from J, leaving 17 bases between. CDR1 and CDR2 (germline): MGHDK, SYGVNS. The CDR3 is CASGETGALYGYTF. In nucleotides, the CDR3 is TGTGCCAGCGGGGAGACAGGCGCCCTCTATGGCTACACCTTC.

The chain recombines TRBV9 with TRBJ2-1; 14 nucleotides line up with TRBD2. CDR1 and CDR2 from the germline V gene are SGDLS and YYNGEE. The CDR3 runs 16 residues. V gave up 4 bases and J gave up 6 bases; unmatched junction bases: 6. CDR3 nucleotide sequence: TGTGCCAGCAGCTATGGAGGGACTAGCGGGGGCAATGAGCAGTTCTTC. The encoded protein is CASSYGGTSGGNEQFF.

J is TRBJ2-2 and V is TRBV7-2, with D perhaps TRBD2 (5 bases). Looked up from germline, CDR1 is SGHTA and CDR2 is FQGNSA. This CDR3 spans 15 amino acids. Trimming removed 5 bases from V and 2 bases from J, with 12 bases in between. The DNA of the CDR3 is TGTGCCAGCAGCACCGGGGATCGCAACACCGGGGAGCTGTTTTTT. Translated, it gives CASSTGDRNTGELFF.

The V gene is TRBV7-2, the J gene TRBJ2-7, with 7 bases matching TRBD1. From germline, CDR1 is SGHTA and CDR2 FQGNSA. V shed 2 bases, J shed 2 bases, and the junction held 6 bases outside the gene matches. The CDR3 loop spans 15 amino acids. The CDR3 DNA reads as TGTGCCAGCAGCTTATTTAAGGGGGCCCCCTACGAGCAGTACTTC. Amino acid sequence: CASSLFKGAPYEQYF.

The chain links TRBV6-1 to TRBJ1-1, with TRBD1 matching over 8 bases. This CDR3 spans 15 amino acids. With 1 base clipped from V and 3 bases from J, the junction kept 4 bases outside the gene matches. In germline, CDR1 is MNHNS, CDR2 SASEGT. The CDR3 bases are TGTGCCAGCAGTGAAGAACAGGGGGTTTACACTGAAGCTTTCTTT. It specifies CASSEEQGVYTEAFF.

There are a few counts of this clone. This chain connects TRBV9 to TRBJ2-1, with a weak D call TRBD2 (6 bases). With 3 bases removed from V and 0 bases from J, the gap between germline ends came to 10 bases. The germline V gene encodes CDR1 SGDLS and CDR2 YYNGEE. CDR3 size: 15 residues. The CDR3 is CASSARRASYNEQFF. CDR3 sequence (DNA): TGTGCCAGCAGCGCAAGGAGGGCCTCCTACAATGAGCAGTTCTTC.

V gene TRBV30 combines with J gene TRBJ1-1; weak D call: TRBD1 (5 bases). This CDR3 comprises 13 residues. The ends were cut back, 5 bases at V and 3 bases at J, with 13 bases in the middle. Germline lookup yields CDR1 GTSNPN and CDR2 SVGIG (reference sequence). The DNA of the CDR3 is TGTGCCTGGGCCCAGGGTGGGGACACTGAAGCTTTCTTT. Protein product: CAWAQGGDTEAFF.

The rearrangement uses TRBV30 and TRBJ1-2, with a tentative D call TRBD1 (5 bases). The CDR3 totals 14 residues. Per the germline V gene, CDR1 is GTSNPN and CDR2 is SVGIG (reference sequence). Trimming took off 2 bases at V and 0 bases at J, with 10 bases between the two ends. The CDR3 DNA reads TGTGCCTGGAGTACGAGGACATCTAACTATGGCTACACCTTC. Residues: CAWSTRTSNYGYTF.

CDR3: CASSLLQGPGELFF. CDR3 bases: TGCGCCAGCAGCTTGCTCCAGGGGCCCGGGGAGCTGTTTTTT. The V gene is TRBV5-1, the J gene TRBJ2-2; D may be TRBD1 (6 bases). The CDR3 loop spans 14 amino acids. The germline CDR1 and CDR2 sequences are SGHRS and YFSETQ. V shed 1 base and J shed 6 bases, with 10 bases lying between them.